This is a list of T cell receptor beta chains from one sample in a study of cytomegalovirus exposure and HLA in healthy donors. The data were produced by immunoSEQ multiplex PCR, yet TCRdb's version contains in-frame clones alone and is incomplete. The sample has 95,000 to 150,000 clones, less than 75% seen once. The specimen sequenced was PBMCs. Every receptor here comes from a woman in her thirties or forties in good health and CMV-seronegative. CDR3s include the opening cysteine and the closing phenylalanine or tryptophan. The order of the fields is CDR3 length, clone size, V gene, J gene, D gene, CDR3 protein, CDR3 DNA. The D gene is left open where the match is weak. Clone size is shown for a subset of rows, as once, few, many or a class of expanded clone.

cdr3_length: 14
clone_size: few
v_call: TRBV5-1
j_call: TRBJ1-6
d_call: .
cdr3_aa: CASSDGTADSPLHF
cdr3_nt: TGCGCCAGCAGCGACGGGACTGCAGATTCACCCCTCCACTTT

cdr3_length: 11
clone_size: .
v_call: TRBV6-5
j_call: TRBJ2-5
d_call: .
cdr3_aa: CASSGGETQYF
cdr3_nt: TGTGCCAGCTCCGGGGGTGAGACCCAGTACTTC

cdr3_length: 18
clone_size: .
v_call: TRBV5-1
j_call: TRBJ2-2
d_call: .
cdr3_aa: CASSLAGRGALNTGELFF
cdr3_nt: TGCGCCAGCAGCTTGGCCGGTCGGGGGGCCCTGAACACCGGGGAGCTGTTTTTT

cdr3_length: 15
clone_size: .
v_call: TRBV2
j_call: TRBJ1-4
d_call: TRBD1
cdr3_aa: CASWGRKGADEKLFF
cdr3_nt: TGTGCCAGCTGGGGAAGGAAGGGGGCCGATGAAAAACTGTTTTTT

cdr3_length: 13
clone_size: .
v_call: TRBV5-1
j_call: TRBJ2-7
d_call: .
cdr3_aa: CASSLPSSYEQYF
cdr3_nt: TGCGCCAGCAGCTTGCCTAGCTCCTACGAGCAGTACTTC

cdr3_length: 19
clone_size: .
v_call: TRBV2
j_call: TRBJ1-4
d_call: TRBD1
cdr3_aa: CASSEAARGQIPSNEKLFF
cdr3_nt: TGTGCCAGCAGTGAAGCTGCCCGGGGACAGATTCCGTCCAATGAAAAACTGTTTTTT

cdr3_length: 15
clone_size: .
v_call: TRBV11-2
j_call: TRBJ2-7
d_call: TRBD2
cdr3_aa: CASSGGGGTPYEQYF
cdr3_nt: TGTGCCAGCAGCGGAGGCGGGGGTACCCCCTACGAGCAGTACTTC

cdr3_length: 17
clone_size: .
v_call: TRBV10-3
j_call: TRBJ2-1
d_call: TRBD2
cdr3_aa: CAIRETSGGISYNEQFF
cdr3_nt: TGTGCCATCAGGGAAACTAGCGGGGGTATTTCCTACAATGAGCAGTTCTTC

cdr3_length: 17
clone_size: once
v_call: TRBV5-1
j_call: TRBJ2-6
d_call: TRBD2
cdr3_aa: CASSPPRGVSGANVLTF
cdr3_nt: TGCGCCAGCAGCCCACCCCGGGGGGTCTCTGGGGCCAACGTCCTGACTTTC

cdr3_length: 16
clone_size: .
v_call: TRBV6-6
j_call: TRBJ1-1
d_call: .
cdr3_aa: CASSPGKGRSFTEAFF
cdr3_nt: TGTGCCAGCAGCCCCGGGAAGGGTCGCTCGTTCACTGAAGCTTTCTTT

cdr3_length: 14
clone_size: .
v_call: TRBV4-1
j_call: TRBJ2-7
d_call: .
cdr3_aa: CASSQLAASYEQYF
cdr3_nt: TGCGCCAGCAGCCAGCTGGCGGCTTCCTACGAGCAGTACTTC

cdr3_length: 14
clone_size: .
v_call: TRBV7-3
j_call: TRBJ2-7
d_call: TRBD2
cdr3_aa: CASSLGLADSEQYF
cdr3_nt: TGTGCCAGCAGCTTAGGACTAGCGGACAGCGAGCAGTACTTC

cdr3_length: 13
clone_size: .
v_call: TRBV9
j_call: TRBJ2-1
d_call: .
cdr3_aa: CASSVVAANEQFF
cdr3_nt: TGTGCCAGCAGCGTAGTAGCAGCAAACGAGCAGTTCTTC

cdr3_length: 14
clone_size: .
v_call: TRBV7-2
j_call: TRBJ2-1
d_call: TRBD2
cdr3_aa: CASLAVAGANEQFF
cdr3_nt: TGTGCCAGCTTGGCGGTAGCGGGAGCCAATGAGCAGTTCTTC

cdr3_length: 15
clone_size: .
v_call: TRBV6-4
j_call: TRBJ2-2
d_call: .
cdr3_aa: CASSEADSSTGELFF
cdr3_nt: TGTGCCAGCAGTGAGGCCGACTCGAGCACCGGGGAGCTGTTTTTT

cdr3_length: 15
clone_size: .
v_call: TRBV7-2
j_call: TRBJ2-2
d_call: TRBD1
cdr3_aa: CASSFRDRGPGELFF
cdr3_nt: TGTGCCAGCAGCTTTCGGGACAGGGGTCCCGGGGAGCTGTTTTTT

cdr3_length: 13
clone_size: .
v_call: TRBV30
j_call: TRBJ1-2
d_call: TRBD1
cdr3_aa: CAWSPQGSYGYTF
cdr3_nt: TGTGCCTGGAGTCCACAGGGGTCCTATGGCTACACCTTC

cdr3_length: 15
clone_size: .
v_call: TRBV25-1
j_call: TRBJ2-2
d_call: .
cdr3_aa: CASSPSHRESGELFF
cdr3_nt: TGTGCCAGCAGTCCGTCGCACAGGGAATCCGGGGAGCTGTTTTTT

cdr3_length: 16
clone_size: .
v_call: TRBV9
j_call: TRBJ2-2
d_call: .
cdr3_aa: CASSVRTGLNTGELFF
cdr3_nt: TGTGCCAGCAGCGTACGTACAGGGCTTAACACCGGGGAGCTGTTTTTT

cdr3_length: 15
clone_size: .
v_call: TRBV7-9
j_call: TRBJ2-6
d_call: .
cdr3_aa: CSSSLTPSGANVLTF
cdr3_nt: TGTTCCAGCAGCCTGACACCCTCTGGGGCCAACGTCCTGACTTTC

cdr3_length: 15
clone_size: .
v_call: TRBV19
j_call: TRBJ2-2
d_call: .
cdr3_aa: CASIERATNTGELFF
cdr3_nt: TGTGCCAGTATCGAGCGAGCTACGAACACCGGGGAGCTGTTTTTT

cdr3_length: 15
clone_size: .
v_call: TRBV9
j_call: TRBJ1-1
d_call: .
cdr3_aa: CASSVGPGEGTEAFF
cdr3_nt: TGTGCCAGCAGCGTAGGCCCAGGGGAGGGCACTGAAGCTTTCTTT

cdr3_length: 14
clone_size: .
v_call: TRBV5-1
j_call: TRBJ1-6
d_call: .
cdr3_aa: CASSLMDSRSPLHF
cdr3_nt: TGCGCCAGCAGCCTGATGGACAGTCGCTCACCCCTCCACTTT

cdr3_length: 16
clone_size: .
v_call: TRBV9
j_call: TRBJ2-1
d_call: .
cdr3_aa: CASSARQASSYNEQFF
cdr3_nt: TGTGCCAGCAGCGCCCGGCAGGCAAGCTCCTACAATGAGCAGTTCTTC

cdr3_length: 18
clone_size: .
v_call: TRBV5-1
j_call: TRBJ2-1
d_call: TRBD2
cdr3_aa: CASSSQPRGVSSYNEQFF
cdr3_nt: TGCGCCAGCAGCTCTCAGCCCCGGGGGGTTAGCTCCTACAATGAGCAGTTCTTC

cdr3_length: 15
clone_size: .
v_call: TRBV6-1
j_call: TRBJ2-7
d_call: .
cdr3_aa: CASRTGQNEDYEQYF
cdr3_nt: TGTGCCAGCAGGACAGGACAGAATGAAGACTACGAGCAGTACTTC

cdr3_length: 16
clone_size: .
v_call: TRBV5-6
j_call: TRBJ2-6
d_call: .
cdr3_aa: CASSPTGQSGANVLTF
cdr3_nt: TGTGCCAGCAGCCCCACAGGACAGTCTGGGGCCAACGTCCTGACTTTC

cdr3_length: 15
clone_size: .
v_call: TRBV5-1
j_call: TRBJ2-7
d_call: TRBD2
cdr3_aa: CASSLSGRATGEQYF
cdr3_nt: TGCGCCAGCAGCCTTAGCGGGAGGGCCACGGGGGAGCAGTACTTC

cdr3_length: 11
clone_size: .
v_call: TRBV7-9
j_call: TRBJ2-7
d_call: .
cdr3_aa: CASSLAREQYF
cdr3_nt: TGTGCCAGCAGCTTAGCACGCGAGCAGTACTTC

cdr3_length: 15
clone_size: .
v_call: TRBV6-5
j_call: TRBJ1-3
d_call: .
cdr3_aa: CASSAQGGSGNTIYF
cdr3_nt: TGTGCCAGCAGTGCACAGGGTGGCTCTGGAAACACCATATATTTT

cdr3_length: 14
clone_size: .
v_call: TRBV5-8
j_call: TRBJ2-5
d_call: TRBD1
cdr3_aa: CASSLAGGQETQYF
cdr3_nt: TGTGCCAGCAGCTTGGCAGGGGGACAAGAGACCCAGTACTTC

cdr3_length: 15
clone_size: .
v_call: TRBV25-1
j_call: TRBJ1-1
d_call: TRBD1
cdr3_aa: CASSLRTGIGTEAFF
cdr3_nt: TGTGCCAGCAGTCTTCGGACAGGGATCGGCACTGAAGCTTTCTTT

cdr3_length: 17
clone_size: .
v_call: TRBV25-1
j_call: TRBJ1-5
d_call: .
cdr3_aa: CASSESRGGGLHQPQHF
cdr3_nt: TGTGCCAGCAGTGAATCCAGAGGGGGGGGGCTCCATCAGCCCCAGCATTTT

cdr3_length: 14
clone_size: .
v_call: TRBV7-9
j_call: TRBJ1-2
d_call: .
cdr3_aa: CASNPGGDFYGYTF
cdr3_nt: TGTGCCAGCAACCCCGGAGGGGATTTCTATGGCTACACCTTC

cdr3_length: 15
clone_size: .
v_call: TRBV5-1
j_call: TRBJ1-2
d_call: .
cdr3_aa: CASSSQPTGSHGYTF
cdr3_nt: TGCGCCAGCAGCTCTCAGCCTACAGGGAGCCATGGCTACACCTTC

cdr3_length: 15
clone_size: few
v_call: TRBV27
j_call: TRBJ1-3
d_call: .
cdr3_aa: CASSLGGTSGNTIYF
cdr3_nt: TGTGCCAGCAGTTTAGGCGGAACGTCTGGAAACACCATATATTTT

cdr3_length: 13
clone_size: .
v_call: TRBV28
j_call: TRBJ2-7
d_call: TRBD2
cdr3_aa: CASVTSGTDEQYF
cdr3_nt: TGTGCCAGCGTGACTAGCGGGACGGACGAGCAGTACTTC

cdr3_length: 17
clone_size: .
v_call: TRBV10-3
j_call: TRBJ2-3
d_call: TRBD1
cdr3_aa: CAISGSRGRGGTDTQYF
cdr3_nt: TGTGCCATCAGTGGCTCAAGGGGGCGCGGAGGCACAGATACGCAGTATTTT

cdr3_length: 15
clone_size: .
v_call: TRBV5-1
j_call: TRBJ2-1
d_call: .
cdr3_aa: CASSGSGGTYNEQFF
cdr3_nt: TGCGCCAGCAGCGGCTCAGGGGGGACCTACAATGAGCAGTTCTTC

cdr3_length: 14
clone_size: .
v_call: TRBV27
j_call: TRBJ2-7
d_call: TRBD1
cdr3_aa: CASTETGGTYEQYF
cdr3_nt: TGTGCCAGCACCGAGACAGGGGGCACCTACGAGCAGTACTTC

cdr3_length: 15
clone_size: .
v_call: TRBV4-1
j_call: TRBJ2-7
d_call: TRBD2
cdr3_aa: CASSPIAGGNYEQYF
cdr3_nt: TGCGCCAGCAGCCCTATCGCGGGGGGCAACTACGAGCAGTACTTC

cdr3_length: 18
clone_size: .
v_call: TRBV7-9
j_call: TRBJ1-3
d_call: .
cdr3_aa: CASSLATGLLNSGNTIYF
cdr3_nt: TGTGCCAGCAGCCTCGCAACAGGTCTGCTAAACTCTGGAAACACCATATATTTT

cdr3_length: 15
clone_size: .
v_call: TRBV6-5
j_call: TRBJ1-5
d_call: .
cdr3_aa: CASSYDRNSNQPQHF
cdr3_nt: TGTGCCAGCAGTTACGACAGAAATAGCAATCAGCCCCAGCATTTT